The 5 T cell receptor beta chains given below trace back to one sample, sequenced in a study of T cell repertoires in ileal Crohn's disease. Time point of the sample: neoterminal ileum biopsy at postoperative endoscopy, about 6 months after surgery. Clones were read by immunoSEQ multiplex PCR, and TCRdb kept only the in-frame ones, dropping some. This sample has more than 12,000 clones, with around 78% found just once. Sequencing was performed on ileal tissue. These receptors came from an adult with Crohn's disease.

The chain links TRBV7-9 to TRBJ2-1, with D possibly matching TRBD1 (6 bases). Trimming stripped 0 bases from V and 6 bases from J, with 6 bases between. This CDR3 spans 13 amino acids. Looked up from germline, CDR1 is SEHNR and CDR2 is FQNEAQ (reference sequence). CDR3 loop: CASSLAGGNEQFF. As DNA, the CDR3 is TGTGCCAGCAGCTTAGCAGGGGGCAATGAGCAGTTCTTC.

This chain uses TRBV28 with TRBJ2-2; the D gene is possibly TRBD1 (5 bases). Trimming removed 8 bases at V and 5 bases at J, with 6 bases between. Germline loops: CDR1 MDHEN, CDR2 SYDVKM. The CDR3 has 11 amino acids. CDR3 sequence reads: CASDRTGELFF. The CDR3 nucleotides read TGTGCCAGCGACAGAACCGGGGAGCTGTTTTTT.

The chain has TRBV7-2 and TRBJ1-2; D is ambiguous. From germline, CDR1 is SGHTA and CDR2 FQGNSA. V gave up 5 bases and J gave up 1 base, with 8 bases separating them. The CDR3 runs 13 residues. The CDR3 nucleotides read TGTGCCAGCAGCCGCGACCTTAACTATGGCTACACCTTC. This encodes CASSRDLNYGYTF.

This clone occurred once. This rearrangement joins TRBV4-1 to TRBJ2-5; TRBD2 matches at 12 bases. The CDR3 is 20 amino acids. Germline V CDR1 and CDR2: MGHRA, YSYEKL. V gave up 3 bases and J gave up 4 bases; unmatched junction bases: 18. CDR3 sequence (DNA): TGCGCCAGCAGCCAGGGAGTTTCGGCTAGCGGGGGGGCTTGGGGAGAGACCCAGTACTTC. Its translation is CASSQGVSASGGAWGETQYF.

The CDR3 protein is CASSEAQATQYF. The CDR3 coding sequence is TGCGCCAGCAGTGAAGCACAGGCAACGCAGTATTTT. The J gene is TRBJ2-3, the V gene TRBV10-1, with D possibly TRBD1 on 5 matching bases. With 3 bases removed from V and 9 bases from J, the gap between germline ends came to 10 bases. The CDR3 is 12 residues long. In germline, CDR1 is WNHNN, CDR2 SYGVQD (reference sequence).